Listed here are 2 T cell receptor beta chains from one sample, sequenced in a study of blood T cell repertoires in COVID-19. Profiling relied on immunoSEQ multiplex PCR, and the TCRdb table lists in-frame clones only, not all of them. This table holds roughly 100,000 clones, 80% to 85% found once. The material sequenced was peripheral blood. The origin of the receptors is a man older than 75 with acute or convalescent COVID-19.

The chain recombines TRBV24-1 with TRBJ2-5; a weak D match, TRBD2 (6 bases). Trimming pared 4 bases from V and 3 bases from J, leaving 17 bases between. Germline CDR1 is KGHDR and CDR2 is SFDVKD. This CDR3 has 16 amino acids. DNA of the CDR3: TGTGCCACCAGTGACCCGAAAGAGGCGGGAAAAGAGACCCAGTACTTC. Encoded protein: CATSDPKEAGKETQYF.

This rearrangement joins TRBV7-9 to TRBJ2-3; D is possibly TRBD1 (6 bases). Germline CDR1 and CDR2: SEHNR and FQNEAQ (reference sequence). The CDR3 spans 13 residues. Trimming removed 0 bases at V and 9 bases at J, with 10 bases between. CDR3 bases: TGTGCCAGCAGCTTAGCGGGACAACCGACGCAGTATTTT. Its translation: CASSLAGQPTQYF.